Presented here are 14 T cell receptor beta chains from one specimen sequenced in a study of radiation and T cells in renal cell carcinoma. Described time point: baseline pretreatment blood. Regarding treatment: 15 Gy SBRT to primary tumor, nephrectomy 4 weeks later. The assay was immunoSEQ multiplex PCR, and TCRdb's table has in-frame clones only and misses some. The table records about 49,000 clones, roughly 84% of them present only once. The sample here was blood, taken from a patient whose treatment included radiotherapy and nephrectomy. The receptors originated from a woman aged 70 to 79 with renal cell carcinoma.

This chain uses TRBV5-1 with TRBJ2-2, with 11 bases lining up with TRBD2. The CDR3 extends over 16 amino acids. V shed 4 bases, J shed 1 base, and the junction held 3 bases outside the gene matches. In germline, CDR1 is SGHRS, CDR2 YFSETQ. The CDR3 here is CASSSTSGRNTGELFF. CDR3 bases: TGCGCCAGCAGCAGCACTAGCGGGAGGAACACCGGGGAGCTGTTTTTT.

The genes are TRBV7-2 and TRBJ2-3, with 7 bases that match TRBD2. Germline assignment: CDR1 SGHTA and CDR2 FQGNSA. V trimming: 5 bases; J trimming: 2 bases; junction bases outside the gene matches: 7. The CDR3 is 15 amino acids. The CDR3, as DNA: TGTGCCAGCAGCCGCGGGGGATTCTACACAGATACGCAGTATTTT. Translation: CASSRGGFYTDTQYF.

V is TRBV5-1 and J is TRBJ2-5; D call uncertain. There are 13 residues in the CDR3. Per germline, CDR1 SGHRS and CDR2 YFSETQ. Trimming took off 0 bases at V and 2 bases at J, with 5 bases between the two ends. The CDR3 DNA follows: TGCGCCAGCAGCTTGGACCCTCAAGAGACCCAGTACTTC. It is translated as CASSLDPQETQYF.

The rearrangement uses TRBV18 and TRBJ2-1; D gene ambiguous. CDR1 and CDR2 (germline): KGHSH, LQKENI. The ends were cut back, 6 bases at V and 3 bases at J, with 18 bases in the middle. The length of the CDR3 is 16 residues. CDR3 residues: CASSQGGQRDYNEQFF. The CDR3 DNA is TGTGCCAGCTCCCAAGGCGGCCAGCGAGACTACAATGAGCAGTTCTTC.

This sequence joins TRBV21-1 and TRBJ1-2. TRBV21-1 is a recognized pseudogene. This CDR3 comprises 13 residues. The CDR3 DNA follows: TGTGCCAGCAGTGGGGAGCCGGGAGATGGCTACACCTTC. It yields the protein CASSGEPGDGYTF.

The V gene is TRBV5-1, the J gene TRBJ1-4; D is uncertain. Per the germline V gene, CDR1 is SGHRS and CDR2 is YFSETQ. The CDR3 is made up of 16 amino acids. V was cut by 0 bases and J by 0 bases, with 9 bases left in between. The DNA of the CDR3 is TGCGCCAGCAGCTTGGGCGGCAGCTCAACTAATGAAAAACTGTTTTTT. Translated: CASSLGGSSTNEKLFF.

CDR3 sequence (DNA): TGTGCCAGCAGCCCGGGAGGGGGGCCTGGAAACACCATATATTTT. This codes for CASSPGGGPGNTIYF. The J gene is TRBJ1-3, the V gene TRBV7-6, with D possibly TRBD1 on 6 matching bases. Germline V lookup: CDR1 SGHVS, CDR2 FNYEAQ. Trimming left V 5 bases short and J 2 bases short, with 13 bases between. This CDR3 contains 15 residues.

The V call is TRBV9, the J call TRBJ2-5; 8 positions agree with TRBD2. This CDR3 is built from 15 residues. From germline, CDR1 is SGDLS and CDR2 YYNGEE. The junction had 5 bases not matched to a gene; V was cut back by 4 bases and J by 0 bases. The CDR3, as DNA: TGTGCCAGCAGCCCCCTAGCGGGCCACCAAGAGACCCAGTACTTC. Its protein product is CASSPLAGHQETQYF.

The J gene is TRBJ1-3, the V gene TRBV1; the table names TRBD1, a call not compared with the DNA. TRBV1 corresponds to a pseudogene. The CDR3 is made up of 16 amino acids. DNA of the CDR3: TGCACCAGCAGCCAAGATCGGGCAGGGTGGGGAAACACCATATATTTT. Amino acids: CTSSQDRAGWGNTIYF.

This clone has just one count. V usage is TRBV2 and J usage is TRBJ2-3, with TRBD2 as a possible D gene (5 bases). The CDR3 is made up of 13 amino acids. In germline, CDR1 is SNHLY, CDR2 FYNNEI. Trimming removed 6 bases from V and 3 bases from J, with 10 bases in between. The CDR3 spells CASRDLRTDTQYF. DNA of the CDR3: TGTGCCAGCAGGGACTTAAGGACAGATACGCAGTATTTT. The entire variable domain, with the rest obtained from reference TRBV2 and TRBJ2-3, is as follows: EPEVTQTPSHQVTQMGQEVILRCVPISNHLYFYWYRQILGQKVEFLVSFYNNEISEKSEIFDDQFSVERPDGSNFTLKIRSTKLEDSAMYFCASRDLRTDTQYFGPGTRLTVL.

J is TRBJ1-6 and V is TRBV30; 10 nucleotides line up with TRBD1. V shed 5 bases, J shed 8 bases, and the junction held 0 bases outside the gene matches. CDR3 length: 12 amino acids. Germline V CDR1 and CDR2: GTSNPN, SVGIG (reference sequence). The CDR3 sequence is CAWGQGDSPLHF. The CDR3 bases are TGTGCCTGGGGACAGGGGGATTCACCCCTCCACTTT.

This rearrangement joins TRBV19 to TRBJ1-4; 10 positions agree with TRBD1. Germline CDR1 LNHDA, CDR2 SQIVND (reference sequence). CDR3 length: 15 residues. V dropped 5 bases and J dropped 5; count of bases not matched to a gene: 5. The CDR3 sequence: CASSLDRGRNEKLFF. The DNA for the CDR3 is TGTGCCAGTAGTCTGGACAGGGGGAGGAATGAAAAACTGTTTTTT.

The chain has TRBV6-1 and TRBJ1-4, with TRBD1 matching 7 bases. The CDR3 has 16 amino acids. V was pared by 2 bases and J by 5 bases, with 8 bases of the junction left unmatched. Per germline, CDR1 MNHNS and CDR2 SASEGT. The CDR3: CASSESKDRLNEKLFF. As DNA, the CDR3 is TGTGCCAGCAGTGAATCGAAGGACAGGTTAAATGAAAAACTGTTTTTT.

This clone has more than one count but fewer than ten. The chain has TRBV6-6 and TRBJ1-1; possibly TRBD1 for D (6 bases). This CDR3 comprises 12 residues. The V end lost 8 bases, the J end lost 5 bases, and 12 bases lay between the germline ends. Germline V gene sequence: CDR1 MNHNY, CDR2 SVGAGI (reference sequence). CDR3 sequence: CASDRLGTEAFF. The CDR3 DNA is TGTGCCAGCGACAGGCTCGGGACTGAAGCTTTCTTT.